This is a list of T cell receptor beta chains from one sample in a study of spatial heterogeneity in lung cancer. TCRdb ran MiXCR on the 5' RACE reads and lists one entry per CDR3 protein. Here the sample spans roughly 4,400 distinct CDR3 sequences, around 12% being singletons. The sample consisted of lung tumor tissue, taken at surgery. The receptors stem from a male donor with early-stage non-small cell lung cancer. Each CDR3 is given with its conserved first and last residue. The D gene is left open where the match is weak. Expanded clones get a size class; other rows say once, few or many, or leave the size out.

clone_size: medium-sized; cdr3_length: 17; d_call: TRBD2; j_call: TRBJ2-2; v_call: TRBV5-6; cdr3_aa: CASSYRTSGTNTGELFF; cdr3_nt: TGTGCCAGCAGCTACCGGACTAGCGGTACCAACACCGGGGAGCTGTTTTTT
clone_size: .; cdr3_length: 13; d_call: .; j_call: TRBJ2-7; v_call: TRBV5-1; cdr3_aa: CASSLFRDYEQYF; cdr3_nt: TGCGCCAGCAGCTTGTTTCGGGACTACGAGCAGTACTTC
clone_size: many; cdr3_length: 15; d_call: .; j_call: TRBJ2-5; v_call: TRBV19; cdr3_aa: CASRDTGGVQETQYF; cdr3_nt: TGTGCCAGTAGAGACACAGGGGGGGTCCAAGAGACCCAGTACTTC
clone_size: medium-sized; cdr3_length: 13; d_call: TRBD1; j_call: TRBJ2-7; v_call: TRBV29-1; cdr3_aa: CSVEQGADYEQYF; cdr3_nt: TGCAGCGTTGAGCAGGGGGCGGACTACGAGCAGTACTTC
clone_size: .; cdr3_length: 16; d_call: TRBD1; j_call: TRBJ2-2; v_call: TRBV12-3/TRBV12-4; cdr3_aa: CASSLSRDSSTGELFF; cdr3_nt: TGTGCCAGCAGTTTATCCCGGGACAGCTCCACCGGGGAGCTGTTTTTT
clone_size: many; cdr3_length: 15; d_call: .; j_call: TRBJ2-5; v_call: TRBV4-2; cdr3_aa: CASSRTPAWQETQYF; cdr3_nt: TGTGCCAGCAGCCGGACACCCGCGTGGCAAGAGACCCAGTACTTC
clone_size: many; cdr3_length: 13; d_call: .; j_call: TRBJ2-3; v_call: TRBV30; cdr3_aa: CAWRQGNTDTQYF; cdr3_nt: TGTGCCTGGAGACAGGGAAACACAGATACGCAGTATTTT
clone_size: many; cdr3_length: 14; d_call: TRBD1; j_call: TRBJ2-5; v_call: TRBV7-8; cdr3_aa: CASRTGTGQETQYF; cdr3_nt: TGTGCCAGCAGAACCGGGACAGGACAAGAGACCCAGTACTTC
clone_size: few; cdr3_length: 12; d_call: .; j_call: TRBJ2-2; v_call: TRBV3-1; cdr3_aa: CASRQNTGELFF; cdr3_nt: TGTGCCAGCAGACAGAACACCGGGGAGCTGTTTTTT
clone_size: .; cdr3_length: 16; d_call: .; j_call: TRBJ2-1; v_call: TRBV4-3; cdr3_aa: CASSQDGLVRYNEQFF; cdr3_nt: TGCGCCAGCAGCCAAGACGGGCTAGTTCGATACAATGAGCAGTTCTTC
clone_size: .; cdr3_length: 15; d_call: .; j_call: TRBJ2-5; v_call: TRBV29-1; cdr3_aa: CSVGTRGVQMETQYF; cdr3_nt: TGCAGCGTTGGGACGCGGGGCGTCCAAATGGAGACCCAGTACTTC
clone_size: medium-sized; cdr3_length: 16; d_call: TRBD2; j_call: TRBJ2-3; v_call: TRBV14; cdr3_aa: CASSLGLAGRSDTQYF; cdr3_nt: TGTGCCAGCAGCCTCGGACTAGCGGGGAGATCAGATACGCAGTATTTT
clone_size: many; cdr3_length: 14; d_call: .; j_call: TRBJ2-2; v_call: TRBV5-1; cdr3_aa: CASSLAGETGELFF; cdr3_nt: TGCGCCAGCAGCTTGGCCGGTGAGACCGGGGAGCTGTTTTTT
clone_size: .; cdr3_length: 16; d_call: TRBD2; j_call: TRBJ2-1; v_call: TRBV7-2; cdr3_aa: CASSLVSSGLVDEQFF; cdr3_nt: TGTGCCAGCAGCTTAGTGTCTAGCGGTTTGGTGGATGAGCAGTTCTTC
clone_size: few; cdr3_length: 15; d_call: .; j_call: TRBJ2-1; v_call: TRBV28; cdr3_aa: CASSLFTSSYNEQFF; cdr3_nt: TGTGCCAGCAGTTTGTTCACCAGCTCCTACAATGAGCAGTTCTTC
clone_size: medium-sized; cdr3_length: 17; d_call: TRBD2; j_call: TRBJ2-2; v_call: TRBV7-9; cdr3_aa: CASSSRRTSGSTGELFF; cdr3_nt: TGTGCCAGCAGCTCGAGAAGGACTAGCGGGAGCACCGGGGAGCTGTTTTTT
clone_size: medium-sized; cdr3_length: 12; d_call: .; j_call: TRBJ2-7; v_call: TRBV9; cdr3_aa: CASSVGPGEQYF; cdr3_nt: TGTGCCAGCAGCGTAGGGCCCGGTGAGCAGTACTTC
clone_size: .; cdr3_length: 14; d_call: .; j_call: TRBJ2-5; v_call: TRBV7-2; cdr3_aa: CASSLQWYQETQYF; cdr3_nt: TGTGCCAGCAGCTTACAATGGTACCAAGAGACCCAGTACTTC
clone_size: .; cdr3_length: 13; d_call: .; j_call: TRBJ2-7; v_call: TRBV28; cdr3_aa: CASSLGISYEQYF; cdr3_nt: TGTGCCAGCAGTTTGGGGATCTCCTACGAGCAGTACTTC
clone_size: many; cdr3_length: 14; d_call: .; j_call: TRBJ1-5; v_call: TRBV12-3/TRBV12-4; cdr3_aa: CASSLSAGDQPQHF; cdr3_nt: TGTGCCAGCAGTTTGTCTGCAGGTGATCAGCCCCAGCATTTT
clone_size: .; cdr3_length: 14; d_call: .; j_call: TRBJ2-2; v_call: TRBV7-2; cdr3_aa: CASSLHGTGGELFF; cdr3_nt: TGTGCCAGCAGCTTACACGGGACTGGCGGGGAGCTGTTTTTT
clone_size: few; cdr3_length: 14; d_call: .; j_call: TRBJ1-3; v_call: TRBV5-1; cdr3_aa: CASSPERSGNTIYF; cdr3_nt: TGCGCCAGCAGCCCGGAGCGCTCTGGAAACACCATATATTTT
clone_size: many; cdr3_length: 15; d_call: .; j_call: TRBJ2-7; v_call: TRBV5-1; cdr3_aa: CASSPRQANSYEQYF; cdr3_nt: TGCGCCAGCTCTCCACGACAGGCTAATTCCTACGAGCAGTACTTC
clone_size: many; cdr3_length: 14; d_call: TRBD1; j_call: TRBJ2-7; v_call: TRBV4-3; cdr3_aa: CASSQGDRGYEQYF; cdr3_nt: TGCGCCAGCAGCCAAGGGGACAGGGGCTACGAGCAGTACTTC
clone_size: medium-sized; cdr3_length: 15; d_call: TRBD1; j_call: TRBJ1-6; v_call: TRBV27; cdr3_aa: CASSLYWTGQSPLHF; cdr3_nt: TGTGCCAGCAGTTTATACTGGACAGGGCAGTCACCCCTCCACTTT
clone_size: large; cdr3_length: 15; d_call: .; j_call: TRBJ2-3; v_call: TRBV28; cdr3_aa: CASSLQGFRTDTQYF; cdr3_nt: TGTGCCAGCAGTTTACAGGGGTTTCGCACAGATACGCAGTATTTT
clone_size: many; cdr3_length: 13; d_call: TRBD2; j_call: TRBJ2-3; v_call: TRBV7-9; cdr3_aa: CASSRGASGTQYF; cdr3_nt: TGTGCCAGCAGCCGCGGGGCTAGCGGTACGCAGTATTTT